This T cell receptor (beta chain) was observed in a study of blood T cell repertoires in COVID-19. Produced via immunoSEQ multiplex PCR; TCRdb's table is partial and in-frame only. The sample holds 200,000 to 300,000 clones; 70% to 85% are singletons and the top ten take around 1.9%. The CDR3 is 17 residues long. CDR1 is SGHDT and CDR2 is YYEEEE in the germline V gene. Unmatched junction bases numbered 16, after V lost 4 bases and J lost 5 bases. The chain uses TRBV5-6 and TRBJ2-7; 9 bases line up with TRBD1. The sample taken for sequencing was peripheral blood. This receptor was identified in a woman of 80 years or more with acute or convalescent COVID-19. The CDR3 nucleotides are TGTGCCAGCAGCCTGGGACCCCCCTTGGGGACAGGGAACGAGCAGTACTTC. This sequence encodes CASSLGPPLGTGNEQYF. Combining the CDR3 with reference TRBV5-6 and TRBJ2-7 gives the whole variable domain DAGVTQSPTHLIKTRGQQVTLRCSPKSGHDTVSWYQQALGQGPQFIFQYYEEEERQRGNFPDRFSGHQFPNYSSELNVNALLLGDSALYLCASSLGPPLGTGNEQYFGPGTRLTVT.